Listed below are T cell receptor beta chains from one sample, sequenced in a study of T cell responses to AZD1222 COVID-19 vaccine. Assay: immunoSEQ multiplex PCR; the TCRdb copy retains only in-frame clones and omits some. The table lists 150,000 to 200,000 clones, roughly 92% of them singletons. The specimen comprised peripheral blood, sampled on day 0 of AZD1222 vaccination. The receptors derive from an adult in good health. CDR3s include the opening cysteine and the closing phenylalanine or tryptophan. D genes are given only for firm matches. Clone size is stated in some rows and not others, as once, few, many or a class when expanded.

d_gene	v_gene	j_gene	abundance	CDR3aa	CDR3nt
.	TRBV11-2	TRBJ2-1	.	CASSVQSAGTYNEQFF	TGTGCCAGCAGCGTACAGAGCGCGGGCACCTACAATGAGCAGTTCTTC
TRBD1	TRBV28	TRBJ2-5	.	CASILSTGGETQYF	TGTGCCAGCATCCTATCAACAGGGGGAGAGACCCAGTACTTC
.	TRBV30	TRBJ2-1	.	CAWSGLVTHNEQFF	TGTGCCTGGAGTGGGCTAGTTACCCACAATGAGCAGTTCTTC
TRBD1	TRBV4-1	TRBJ1-1	.	CASSPGQGRDTEAFF	TGCGCCAGCAGCCCCGGACAGGGTCGGGACACTGAAGCTTTCTTT
.	TRBV7-9	TRBJ1-2	medium-sized	CASSFSKDGYTF	TGTGCCAGCAGCTTTTCAAAAGATGGCTACACCTTC
.	TRBV29-1	TRBJ2-4	.	CSVDVKNIQYF	TGCAGCGTTGACGTCAAAAACATTCAGTACTTC
.	TRBV2	TRBJ1-6	.	CASSAANPSPLHF	TGTGCCAGCAGCGCGGCCAATCCTTCACCCCTCCACTTT
.	TRBV7-9	TRBJ1-1	once	CASSLFLRGVTEAFF	TGTGCCAGCAGCCTCTTTCTCCGGGGGGTTACTGAAGCTTTCTTT
.	TRBV7-6	TRBJ1-1	.	CASSLRGNTEAFF	TGTGCCAGCAGCTTACGGGGGAACACTGAAGCTTTCTTT
.	TRBV5-1	TRBJ1-6	.	CASSLAPQGGRSSYNSPLHF	TGCGCCAGCAGCTTGGCCCCTCAGGGTGGCAGGAGCTCCTATAATTCACCCCTCCACTTT
.	TRBV6-5	TRBJ1-5	.	CASRGPNQPQHF	TGTGCCAGCCGAGGACCCAATCAGCCCCAGCATTTT
TRBD1	TRBV29-1	TRBJ1-4	.	CSVGTRDRAIF	TGCAGCGTGGGTACCCGGGACAGGGCAATTTTT
.	TRBV10-3	TRBJ2-2	.	CAISFRYPSNTGELFF	TGTGCCATCAGTTTCAGGTACCCCTCGAACACCGGGGAGCTGTTTTTT
.	TRBV27	TRBJ1-1	.	CASSLSSSGNTEAFF	TGTGCCAGCAGCCTATCCAGCAGCGGAAACACTGAAGCTTTCTTT
TRBD2	TRBV11-2	TRBJ2-1	.	CASSLLGLAGVGEQFF	TGTGCCAGCAGCTTGTTGGGACTAGCGGGAGTTGGTGAGCAGTTCTTC
.	TRBV5-1	TRBJ1-2	.	CASSFDGPQGYGYTF	TGCGCCAGCAGCTTTGACGGACCTCAGGGGTATGGCTACACCTTC
.	TRBV5-1	TRBJ2-7	.	CASSPNPGTEQYF	TGCGCCAGCAGCCCTAACCCAGGGACCGAGCAGTACTTC
TRBD1	TRBV5-1	TRBJ1-1	.	CASSLSRDRGNTEAFF	TGCGCCAGCAGCTTGTCGCGGGACAGGGGGAACACTGAAGCTTTCTTT
.	TRBV27	TRBJ1-4	.	CASSLSHRSLNEKLFF	TGTGCCAGCAGTTTATCGCACCGGAGTCTTAATGAAAAACTGTTTTTT
TRBD2	TRBV12-5	TRBJ2-6	.	CASAPTLGGTGANVLTF	TGTGCTAGTGCCCCTACGTTGGGGGGGACCGGGGCCAACGTCCTGACTTTC
.	TRBV28	TRBJ2-1	.	CASSSPEWVSRNEQFF	TGTGCCAGCAGTTCTCCGGAGTGGGTGTCTAGAAATGAGCAGTTCTTC
.	TRBV15	TRBJ2-4	.	CATSRDALAKNIQYF	TGTGCCACCAGCAGAGATGCGCTAGCCAAAAACATTCAGTACTTC
TRBD1	TRBV28	TRBJ1-5	.	CASSGTGALNQPQHF	TGTGCCTCGAGTGGGACAGGGGCTTTAAATCAGCCCCAGCATTTT
TRBD2	TRBV11-2	TRBJ2-7	.	CASSPGTSGRYEQYF	TGTGCCAGCAGCCCGGGGACTAGCGGGCGTTACGAGCAGTACTTC
.	TRBV28	TRBJ1-2	.	CASSSPRRNYGYTF	TGTGCCAGCAGTTCCCCCAGGAGGAACTATGGCTACACCTTC
TRBD1	TRBV6-5	TRBJ2-5	.	CASTLRGPRQETQYF	TGTGCCAGCACCCTCAGGGGGCCGAGGCAAGAGACCCAGTACTTC
TRBD1	TRBV19	TRBJ1-3	.	CASSMGTDSGNTIYF	TGTGCCAGTAGTATGGGGACAGACTCTGGAAACACCATATATTTT
TRBD2	TRBV7-9	TRBJ2-5	.	CASSFPALLAEHEETQYF	TGTGCCAGCAGCTTCCCCGCCCTACTAGCGGAACATGAAGAGACCCAGTACTTC
TRBD1	TRBV27	TRBJ1-6	.	CASSSTGFRVAGNSPLHF	TGTGCCAGCAGTTCGACAGGGTTTCGGGTAGCGGGGAATTCACCCCTCCACTTT
.	TRBV28	TRBJ1-1	.	CASTNRGVSEAFF	TGTGCCAGCACCAATCGAGGCGTGTCTGAAGCTTTCTTT
.	TRBV19	TRBJ2-1	.	CATPGLRNNEQFF	TGTGCCACCCCAGGGTTGAGGAATAATGAGCAGTTCTTC